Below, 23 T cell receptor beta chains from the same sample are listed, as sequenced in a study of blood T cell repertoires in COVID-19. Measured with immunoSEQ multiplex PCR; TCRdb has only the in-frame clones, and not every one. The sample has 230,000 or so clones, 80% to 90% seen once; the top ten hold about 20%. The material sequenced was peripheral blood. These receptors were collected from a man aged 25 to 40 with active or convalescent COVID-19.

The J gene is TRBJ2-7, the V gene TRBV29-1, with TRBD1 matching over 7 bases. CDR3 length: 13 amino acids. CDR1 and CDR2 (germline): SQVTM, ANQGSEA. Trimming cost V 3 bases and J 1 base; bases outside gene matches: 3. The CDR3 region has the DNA TGCAGCGTTGACCGACAGGGTTCCTACGAGCAGTACTTC. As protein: CSVDRQGSYEQYF.

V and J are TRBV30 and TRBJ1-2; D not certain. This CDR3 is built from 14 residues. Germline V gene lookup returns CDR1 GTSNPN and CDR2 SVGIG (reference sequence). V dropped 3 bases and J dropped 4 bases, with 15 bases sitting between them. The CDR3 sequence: CAWSRGFGPYGYTF. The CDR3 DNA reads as TGTGCCTGGAGCCGAGGGTTTGGTCCCTATGGCTACACCTTC.

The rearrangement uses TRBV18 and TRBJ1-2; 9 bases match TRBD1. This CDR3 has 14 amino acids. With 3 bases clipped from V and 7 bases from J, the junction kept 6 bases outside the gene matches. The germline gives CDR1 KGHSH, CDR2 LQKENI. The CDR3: CASSPGDREFGYTF. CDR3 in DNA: TGTGCCAGCTCACCTGGGGACAGGGAGTTTGGCTACACCTTC. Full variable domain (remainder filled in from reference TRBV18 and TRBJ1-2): NAGVMQNPRHLVRRRGQEARLRCSPMKGHSHVYWYRQLPEEGLKFMVYLQKENIIDESGMPKERFSAEFPKEGPSILRIQQVVRGDSAAYFCASSPGDREFGYTFGSGTRLTVV.

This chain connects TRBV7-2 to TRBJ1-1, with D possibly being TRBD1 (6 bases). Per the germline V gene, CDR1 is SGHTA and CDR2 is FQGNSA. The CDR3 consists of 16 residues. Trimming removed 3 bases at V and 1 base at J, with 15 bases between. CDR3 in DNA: TGTGCCAGCAGCTTCTCTAGGACAGCCTCGAACACTGAAGCTTTCTTT. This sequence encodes CASSFSRTASNTEAFF.

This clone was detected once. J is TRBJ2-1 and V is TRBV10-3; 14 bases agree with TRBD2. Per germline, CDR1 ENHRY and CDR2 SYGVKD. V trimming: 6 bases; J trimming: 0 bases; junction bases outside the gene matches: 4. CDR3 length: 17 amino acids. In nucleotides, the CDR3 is TGTGCCATCAGCCCCGGGACTAGCGGGAGCTCCTACAATGAGCAGTTCTTC. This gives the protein CAISPGTSGSSYNEQFF.

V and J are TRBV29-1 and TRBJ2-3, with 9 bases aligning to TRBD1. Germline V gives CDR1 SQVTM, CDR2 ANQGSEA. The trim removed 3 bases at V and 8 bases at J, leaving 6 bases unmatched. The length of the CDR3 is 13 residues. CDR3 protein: CSVDRQGGGTQYF. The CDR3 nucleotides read TGCAGCGTTGACCGACAGGGGGGGGGTACGCAGTATTTT.

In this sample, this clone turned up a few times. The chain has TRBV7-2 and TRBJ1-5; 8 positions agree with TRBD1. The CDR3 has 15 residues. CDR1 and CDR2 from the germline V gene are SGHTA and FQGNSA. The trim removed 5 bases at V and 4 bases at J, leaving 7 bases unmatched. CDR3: CASSPRTGINQPQHF. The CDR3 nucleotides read TGTGCCAGCAGCCCCCGGACAGGGATAAATCAGCCCCAGCATTTT.

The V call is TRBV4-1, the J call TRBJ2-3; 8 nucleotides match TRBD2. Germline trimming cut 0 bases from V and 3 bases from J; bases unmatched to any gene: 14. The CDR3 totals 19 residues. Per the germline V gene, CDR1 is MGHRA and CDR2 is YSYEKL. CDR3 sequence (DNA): TGCGCCAGCAGCCAAGATCCTCCGAGCGGCGGGAGGAGTACAGATACGCAGTATTTT. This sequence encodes CASSQDPPSGGRSTDTQYF.

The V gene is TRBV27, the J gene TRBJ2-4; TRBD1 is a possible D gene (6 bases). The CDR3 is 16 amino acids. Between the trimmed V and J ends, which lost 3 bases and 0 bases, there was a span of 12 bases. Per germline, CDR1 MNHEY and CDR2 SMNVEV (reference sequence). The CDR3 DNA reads TGTGCCAGCAGTTTTTCCAACAGGGTAGCCAAAAACATTCAGTACTTC. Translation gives CASSFSNRVAKNIQYF.

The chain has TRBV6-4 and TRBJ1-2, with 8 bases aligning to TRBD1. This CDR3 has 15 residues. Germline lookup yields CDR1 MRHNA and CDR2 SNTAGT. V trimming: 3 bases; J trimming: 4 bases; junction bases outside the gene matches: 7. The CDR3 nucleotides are TGTGCCAGCAGTGAGGGACAGGCCGGGACCTATGGCTACACCTTC. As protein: CASSEGQAGTYGYTF.

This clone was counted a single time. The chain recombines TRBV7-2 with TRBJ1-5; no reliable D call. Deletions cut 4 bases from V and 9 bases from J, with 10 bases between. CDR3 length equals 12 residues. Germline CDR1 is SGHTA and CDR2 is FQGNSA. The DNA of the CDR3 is TGTGCCAGCAGCTCCTCCCCCGGGCCCCAGCATTTT. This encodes CASSSSPGPQHF. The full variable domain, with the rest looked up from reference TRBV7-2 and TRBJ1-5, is GAGVSQSPSNKVTEKGKDVELRCDPISGHTALYWYRQSLGQGLEFLIYFQGNSAPDKSGLPSDRFSAERTGGSVSTLTIQRTQQEDSAVYLCASSSSPGPQHFGDGTRLSIL.

The CDR3 bases are TGTGCCAGTACCACCCCAGGTAGGAACACTGAAGCTTTCTTT. It specifies CASTTPGRNTEAFF. The J gene is TRBJ1-1, the V gene TRBV19; D uncertain. The V and J ends lost 7 bases and 1 base respectively, with 13 bases between them. CDR1 and CDR2 from the germline V gene are LNHDA and SQIVND (reference sequence). The CDR3 has 14 residues.

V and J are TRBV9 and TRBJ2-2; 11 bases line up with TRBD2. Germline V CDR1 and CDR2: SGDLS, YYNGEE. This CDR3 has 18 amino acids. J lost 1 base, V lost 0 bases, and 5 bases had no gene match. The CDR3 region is CASSVVGLAGQNTGELFF. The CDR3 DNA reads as TGTGCCAGCAGCGTAGTAGGACTAGCGGGCCAGAACACCGGGGAGCTGTTTTTT.

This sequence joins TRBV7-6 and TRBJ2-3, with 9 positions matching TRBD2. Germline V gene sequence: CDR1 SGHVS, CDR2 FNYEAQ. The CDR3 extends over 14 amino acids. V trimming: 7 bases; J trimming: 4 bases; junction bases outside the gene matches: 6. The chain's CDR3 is CASKRGDPSDTQYF. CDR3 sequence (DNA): TGTGCCAGCAAGCGGGGGGACCCTTCAGATACGCAGTATTTT.

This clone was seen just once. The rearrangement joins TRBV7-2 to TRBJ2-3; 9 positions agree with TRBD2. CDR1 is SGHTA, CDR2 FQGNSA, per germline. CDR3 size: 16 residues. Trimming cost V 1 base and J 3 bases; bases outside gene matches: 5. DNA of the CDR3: TGTGCCAGCAGCTTAGGGTTTAGCGGGGGAACAGATACGCAGTATTTT. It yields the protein CASSLGFSGGTDTQYF. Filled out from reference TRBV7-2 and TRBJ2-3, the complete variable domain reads GAGVSQSPSNKVTEKGKDVELRCDPISGHTALYWYRQSLGQGLEFLIYFQGNSAPDKSGLPSDRFSAERTGGSVSTLTIQRTQQEDSAVYLCASSLGFSGGTDTQYFGPGTRLTVL.

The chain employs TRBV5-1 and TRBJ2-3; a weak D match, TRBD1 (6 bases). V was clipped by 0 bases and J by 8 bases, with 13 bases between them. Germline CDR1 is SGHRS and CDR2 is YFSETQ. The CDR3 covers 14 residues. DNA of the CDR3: TGCGCCAGCAGCTTGGCCAGGACAGCAGGTACGCAGTATTTT. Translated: CASSLARTAGTQYF.

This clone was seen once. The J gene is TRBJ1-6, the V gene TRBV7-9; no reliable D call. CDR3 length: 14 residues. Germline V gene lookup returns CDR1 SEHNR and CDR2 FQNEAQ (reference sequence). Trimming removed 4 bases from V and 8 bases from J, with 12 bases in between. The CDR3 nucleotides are TGTGCCAGCAGCTCAGAGCGGCCCCATTCACCCCTCCACTTT. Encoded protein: CASSSERPHSPLHF.

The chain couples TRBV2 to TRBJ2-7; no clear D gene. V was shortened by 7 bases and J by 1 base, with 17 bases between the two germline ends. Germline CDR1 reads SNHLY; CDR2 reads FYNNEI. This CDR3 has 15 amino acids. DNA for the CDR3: TGTGCCAGCAAAAGTAGCCCGAGCGCATCCTACGAGCAGTACTTC. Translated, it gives CASKSSPSASYEQYF.

The CDR3 protein is CASSLPASGTYEQYF. The CDR3 DNA is TGTGCCAGCAGTTTACCCGCTAGCGGCACCTACGAGCAGTACTTC. V and J are TRBV28 and TRBJ2-7; TRBD2 agrees at 7 bases. Germline V gives CDR1 MDHEN, CDR2 SYDVKM. With 2 bases clipped from V and 2 bases from J, the junction kept 6 bases outside the gene matches. The CDR3 has 15 amino acids.

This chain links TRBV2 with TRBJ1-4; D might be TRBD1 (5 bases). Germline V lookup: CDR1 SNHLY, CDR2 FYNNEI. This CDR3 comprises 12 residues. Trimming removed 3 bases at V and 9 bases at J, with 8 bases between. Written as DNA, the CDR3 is TGTGCCAGCAGTGACCGGGGGAAAAAACTGTTTTTT. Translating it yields CASSDRGKKLFF.

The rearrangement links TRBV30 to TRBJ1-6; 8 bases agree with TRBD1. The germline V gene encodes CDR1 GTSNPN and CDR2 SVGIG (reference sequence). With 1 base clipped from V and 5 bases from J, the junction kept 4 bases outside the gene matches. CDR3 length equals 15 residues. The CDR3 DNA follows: TGTGCCTGGAGTGGACGGACAGGGAATAATTCACCCCTCCACTTT. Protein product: CAWSGRTGNNSPLHF.

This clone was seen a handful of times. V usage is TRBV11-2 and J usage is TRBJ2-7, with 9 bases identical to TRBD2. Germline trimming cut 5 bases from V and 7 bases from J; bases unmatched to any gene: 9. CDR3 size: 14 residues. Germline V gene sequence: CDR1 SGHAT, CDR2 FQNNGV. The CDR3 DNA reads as TGTGCCAGCAGCCCGGGGGCAGCGGGGGGAGAGCAGTACTTC. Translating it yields CASSPGAAGGEQYF.

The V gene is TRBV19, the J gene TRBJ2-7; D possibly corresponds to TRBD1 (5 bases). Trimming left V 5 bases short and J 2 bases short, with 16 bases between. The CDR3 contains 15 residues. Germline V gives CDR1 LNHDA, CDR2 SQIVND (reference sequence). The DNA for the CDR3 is TGTGCCAGTAGTGCTGCCGGAACAGGTACCTACGAGCAGTACTTC. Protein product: CASSAAGTGTYEQYF.